The 2 T cell receptor beta chains below were found in one sample sequenced in a study of blood T cell repertoires in COVID-19. Generated by immunoSEQ multiplex PCR, the TCRdb table keeps only in-frame clones and is missing some. This repertoire shows 95,000 to 150,000 clones, 70% to 80% found once; its top ten account for 3% to 4.5%. Sequencing was performed on peripheral blood. The receptors stem from an elderly woman with acute or convalescent COVID-19.

The J gene is TRBJ1-2, the V gene TRBV7-2; D ambiguous. V was clipped by 5 bases and J by 12 bases, with 13 bases between them. Germline CDR1 reads SGHTA; CDR2 reads FQGNSA. The CDR3 extends over 11 amino acids. CDR3 amino acids: CASSAGSSHTF. CDR3 in DNA: TGTGCCAGCAGCGCGGGTTCCTCTCACACCTTC.

The chain links TRBV3-1 (or the pseudogene TRBV3-2) to TRBJ1-1; 11 bases line up with TRBD1. CDR1 and CDR2 (germline): LGHDT, YNNKEL (reference sequence). The length of the CDR3 is 17 residues. J was trimmed by 7 bases and V by 1 base; bases with no gene match: 11. The CDR3, as DNA: TGTGCCAGCAGCCAAGTGCATATGGGACAGGGGGTGGGTGAAGCTTTCTTT. Translated, it gives CASSQVHMGQGVGEAFF.